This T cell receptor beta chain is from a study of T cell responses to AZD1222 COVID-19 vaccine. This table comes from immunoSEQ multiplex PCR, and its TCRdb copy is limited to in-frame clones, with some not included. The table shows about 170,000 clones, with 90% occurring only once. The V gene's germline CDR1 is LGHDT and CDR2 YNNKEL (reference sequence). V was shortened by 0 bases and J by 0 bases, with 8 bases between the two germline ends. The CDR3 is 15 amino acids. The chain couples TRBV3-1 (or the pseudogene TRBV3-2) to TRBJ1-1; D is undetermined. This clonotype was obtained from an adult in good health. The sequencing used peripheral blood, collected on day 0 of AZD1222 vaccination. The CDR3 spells CASSQEGRMNTEAFF. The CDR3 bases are TGTGCCAGCAGCCAAGAGGGCAGGATGAACACTGAAGCTTTCTTT.